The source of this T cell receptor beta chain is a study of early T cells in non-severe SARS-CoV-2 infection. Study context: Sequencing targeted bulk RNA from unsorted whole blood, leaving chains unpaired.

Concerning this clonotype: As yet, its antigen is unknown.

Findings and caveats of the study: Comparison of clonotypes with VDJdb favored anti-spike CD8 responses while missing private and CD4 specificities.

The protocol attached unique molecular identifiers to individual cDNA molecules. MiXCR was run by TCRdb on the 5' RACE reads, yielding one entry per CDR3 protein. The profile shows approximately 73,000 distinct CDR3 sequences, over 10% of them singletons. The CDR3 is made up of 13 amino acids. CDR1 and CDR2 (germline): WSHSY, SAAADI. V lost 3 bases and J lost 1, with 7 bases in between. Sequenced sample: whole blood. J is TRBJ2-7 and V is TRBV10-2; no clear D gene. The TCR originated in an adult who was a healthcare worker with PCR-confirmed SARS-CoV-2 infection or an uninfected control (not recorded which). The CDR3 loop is CASSDRQSYEQYF. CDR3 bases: TGCGCCAGCAGTGATCGGCAGTCCTACGAGCAGTACTTC.